Each of the 26 T cell receptor beta chains below was sequenced from the same sample in a study of blood T cell repertoires in COVID-19. The method was immunoSEQ multiplex PCR; TCRdb's version includes in-frame clones alone and lacks a portion of them. This table holds around 370,000 clones, approximately 90% found once. The sequenced sample consisted of peripheral blood. Every receptor here comes from a woman aged 18-35 years who had recovered from COVID-19.

J is TRBJ2-7 and V is TRBV7-9; D is possibly TRBD2 (6 bases). Trimming took off 1 base at V and 0 bases at J, with 22 bases between the two ends. The CDR3 sequence is 19 residues long. From germline, CDR1 is SEHNR and CDR2 FQNEAQ (reference sequence). CDR3 nucleotide sequence: TGTGCCAGCAGCTTAGGGCTAACCATCGGCGGGGAGAGCTCCTACGAGCAGTACGTC. Encoded protein: CASSLGLTIGGESSYEQYV.

The chain combines TRBV7-2 with TRBJ1-5, with TRBD1 matching over 10 bases. Trimming at V came to 6 bases and at J to 2 bases, leaving 7 bases not matched to a gene. From germline, CDR1 is SGHTA and CDR2 FQGNSA. The CDR3 consists of 16 residues. CDR3 region: CASSRQGAQGNQPQHF. In DNA form, the CDR3 reads TGTGCCAGCAGTCGACAGGGGGCGCAGGGCAATCAGCCCCAGCATTTT. Supplemented by reference TRBV7-2 and TRBJ1-5, the full variable domain reads GAGVSQSPSNKVTEKGKDVELRCDPISGHTALYWYRQSLGQGLEFLIYFQGNSAPDKSGLPSDRFSAERTGGSVSTLTIQRTQQEDSAVYLCASSRQGAQGNQPQHFGDGTRLSIL.

This sequence joins TRBV18 and TRBJ1-2; 9 nucleotides line up with TRBD1. This CDR3 is 17 amino acids long. The V gene end was trimmed by 0 bases and the J gene end by 6 bases; junction bases not matched to a gene: 11. Germline CDR1 KGHSH, CDR2 LQKENI. This CDR3 reads CASSPPNPGTGRHGYTF. The CDR3 DNA reads as TGTGCCAGCTCACCACCAAATCCCGGGACAGGGCGCCATGGCTACACCTTC. Drawing the rest from reference TRBV18 and TRBJ1-2, the complete variable domain is NAGVMQNPRHLVRRRGQEARLRCSPMKGHSHVYWYRQLPEEGLKFMVYLQKENIIDESGMPKERFSAEFPKEGPSILRIQQVVRGDSAAYFCASSPPNPGTGRHGYTFGSGTRLTVV.

The rearrangement uses TRBV30 and TRBJ2-5; no firm D call. The germline V and J ends were trimmed by 4 bases and 4 bases, with 10 bases remaining between them. The CDR3 totals 12 residues. The V gene's germline CDR1 is GTSNPN and CDR2 SVGIG (reference sequence). The CDR3 reads CAWNEVGETQYF. Written as DNA, the CDR3 is TGTGCCTGGAATGAGGTGGGAGAGACCCAGTACTTC.

The V call is TRBV19, the J call TRBJ2-1; TRBD2 matches at 8 bases. The CDR3 has 16 amino acids. The germline gives CDR1 LNHDA, CDR2 SQIVND (reference sequence). J was trimmed by 0 bases and V by 4 bases; bases with no gene match: 5. CDR3 coding DNA: TGTGCCAGTAGTACGCTTAGCGGGATCTCCTACAATGAGCAGTTCTTC. Protein: CASSTLSGISYNEQFF.

The chain employs TRBV18 and TRBJ2-5; 8 nucleotides match TRBD2. This CDR3 is built from 16 residues. Germline CDR1 reads KGHSH; CDR2 reads LQKENI. The V and J ends lost 2 bases and 2 bases, in that order; junction bases with no gene match: 7. This CDR3 is CASSPRASGRQETQYF. The DNA of the CDR3 is TGTGCCAGCTCACCAAGGGCTAGCGGGCGTCAAGAGACCCAGTACTTC.

V usage is TRBV5-6 and J usage is TRBJ2-7; a weak D match, TRBD1 (6 bases). The length of the CDR3 is 14 residues. The germline gives CDR1 SGHDT, CDR2 YYEEEE. The V and J ends lost 3 bases and 2 bases respectively, with 12 bases between them. The CDR3 coding sequence is TGTGCCAGCAGCTCATCGGGACAAACCTACGAGCAGTACGTC. Encoded protein: CASSSSGQTYEQYV.

This chain uses TRBV24-1 with TRBJ2-1; tentatively, D is TRBD2 (6 bases). The CDR3 length is 15 residues. V lost 2 bases, J lost 9 bases, and 16 bases lay in between. CDR1 is KGHDR and CDR2 is SFDVKD in the germline V gene. The CDR3 region has the DNA TGTGCCACCAGTGATTGGAAGCGGGTTGAGTTTGAGCAGTTCTTC. Its translation is CATSDWKRVEFEQFF.

The genes are TRBV9 and TRBJ2-1; 11 bases match TRBD2. This CDR3 contains 16 residues. Trimming removed 2 bases from V and 7 bases from J; junction bases left unmatched: 8. Germline assignment: CDR1 SGDLS and CDR2 YYNGEE. This CDR3 is CASSVVLAGEVNEQFF. The CDR3 DNA is TGTGCCAGCAGCGTTGTACTAGCGGGAGAAGTGAATGAGCAGTTCTTC.

The chain uses TRBV19 and TRBJ1-6; 9 bases are shared with TRBD1. The germline V gene has CDR1 LNHDA and CDR2 SQIVND (reference sequence). This CDR3 spans 14 amino acids. V lost 1 base and J lost 10; bases outside the gene matches: 2. The CDR3 protein is CASSIAQGASPLHF. The CDR3 bases are TGTGCCAGTAGTATAGCACAGGGGGCATCACCCCTCCACTTT.

The V gene is TRBV4-3, the J gene TRBJ1-1; D gene unclear. Deletions cut 0 bases from V and 1 base from J, with 9 bases between. CDR3 length: 15 amino acids. CDR1 and CDR2 (germline): LGHNA, YSLEER. The CDR3 coding sequence is TGCGCCAGCAGCCAAGATTACCACGGGAACACTGAAGCTTTCTTT. Translation: CASSQDYHGNTEAFF.

This rearrangement joins TRBV6-5 to TRBJ2-7; D remains unclear. CDR1 and CDR2 (germline): MNHEY, SVGAGI. V was shortened by 2 bases and J by 6 bases, with 11 bases between the two germline ends. CDR3 length: 13 amino acids. The CDR3: CASSYVSGGEQYV. CDR3 DNA: TGTGCCAGCAGTTACGTGTCGGGTGGCGAGCAGTACGTC.

As concerns this clone: An end of the junction does not agree with germline; a read error may underlie this. The J gene is TRBJ1-1, the V gene TRBV28, with D hard to call. Germline V gene data show CDR1 as MDHEN and CDR2 as SYDVKM. CDR3 length: 13 residues. The CDR3 region is CTSIHSHLTEAFF. DNA for the CDR3: TGTACCAGCATCCACTCCCACCTAACTGAAGCTTTCTTT.

The V gene is TRBV11-3, the J gene TRBJ2-6; D is possibly TRBD2 (5 bases). V was shortened by 5 bases and J by 4 bases, with 9 bases between the two germline ends. Germline assignment: CDR1 SGHNT and CDR2 YENEEA. The CDR3 contains 14 residues. CDR3 nucleotide sequence: TGTGCCAGCAGCCTGGGAGCCGGGGCCAACGTCCTGACTTTC. Protein: CASSLGAGANVLTF.

V is TRBV13 and J is TRBJ1-2; TRBD1 is a possible D gene (6 bases). V was clipped by 0 bases and J by 4 bases, with 6 bases between them. The germline V gene encodes CDR1 PRHDT and CDR2 FYEKMQ (reference sequence). This CDR3 spans 13 amino acids. The CDR3 reads CASSLGRGYGYTF. CDR3 nucleotides: TGTGCCAGCAGCTTAGGCAGGGGCTATGGCTACACCTTC. The full variable domain, its missing parts supplied by reference TRBV13 and TRBJ1-2, is AAGVIQSPRHLIKEKRETATLKCYPIPRHDTVYWYQQGPGQDPQFLISFYEKMQSDKGSIPDRFSAQQFSDYHSELNMSSLELGDSALYFCASSLGRGYGYTFGSGTRLTVV.

This rearrangement joins TRBV11-2 to TRBJ2-1; the D gene is possibly TRBD2 (7 bases). In germline, CDR1 is SGHAT, CDR2 FQNNGV. V was pared by 4 bases and J by 6 bases, with 13 bases between. This CDR3 has 14 amino acids. In nucleotides, the CDR3 is TGTGCCAGCAGCTCCGGGGAGGGGGGCAATGAGCAGTTCTTC. It codes for CASSSGEGGNEQFF.

The rearrangement links TRBV19 to TRBJ2-1, with 12 bases that match TRBD2. Germline V gene sequence: CDR1 LNHDA, CDR2 SQIVND (reference sequence). This CDR3 is 15 amino acids long. Trimming at V came to 6 bases and at J to 8 bases, leaving 8 bases not matched to a gene. The CDR3 DNA reads TGTGCCAGTAGAACGACTAGCGGGGGTAGGGATGAGCAGTTCTTC. Translated: CASRTTSGGRDEQFF.

V gene TRBV7-2 combines with J gene TRBJ2-1; D not certain. Trimming pared 4 bases from V and 4 bases from J, leaving 5 bases between. The germline gives CDR1 SGHTA, CDR2 FQGNSA. This CDR3 is built from 12 residues. The DNA for the CDR3 is TGTGCCAGCAGCTCCATTTACAATGAGCAGTTCTTC. It codes for CASSSIYNEQFF.

The rearrangement uses TRBV5-1 and TRBJ2-3; no firm D call. The CDR3 has 15 residues. Germline values: CDR1 SGHRS, CDR2 YFSETQ. Trimming stripped 1 base from V and 0 bases from J, with 9 bases between. CDR3 amino acids: CASSLLDTSTDTQYF. The CDR3 region has the DNA TGCGCCAGCAGCTTGTTAGACACAAGCACAGATACGCAGTATTTT.

The genes are TRBV11-2 and TRBJ2-5; possibly TRBD2 for D (6 bases). The CDR3 sequence is 17 residues long. The V gene lost 0 bases and the J gene lost 0 bases, with 14 bases spanning the gap. Per the germline V gene, CDR1 is SGHAT and CDR2 is FQNNGV. This CDR3 is CASSLDRETKYQETQYF. CDR3 in DNA: TGTGCCAGCAGCTTAGATCGGGAGACTAAGTACCAAGAGACCCAGTACTTC.

The rearrangement joins TRBV11-3 to TRBJ2-6, with D hard to call. The CDR3 spans 16 residues. V lost 1 base, J lost 2 bases, and 9 bases lay in between. The germline gives CDR1 SGHNT, CDR2 YENEEA. The CDR3, as DNA: TGTGCCAGCAGCTTAGTTGTTACAGCTGGGGCCAACGTCCTGACTTTC. Protein product: CASSLVVTAGANVLTF.

V gene TRBV5-1 combines with J gene TRBJ1-2, with 7 positions matching TRBD1. This CDR3 has 12 amino acids. Germline trimming cut 6 bases from V and 8 bases from J; bases unmatched to any gene: 7. Germline V gene lookup returns CDR1 SGHRS and CDR2 YFSETQ. The CDR3 spells CASKDRVEGYTF. CDR3 in DNA: TGCGCCAGCAAAGACAGGGTCGAAGGCTACACCTTC.

This clone has a single count. The rearrangement uses TRBV3-1 (or the pseudogene TRBV3-2) and TRBJ1-4; TRBD1 agrees at 10 bases. CDR3 length: 14 amino acids. The ends lost 5 bases at V and 8 bases at J; junction bases unmatched: 5. The germline V gene encodes CDR1 LGHDT and CDR2 YNNKEL (reference sequence). The CDR3 bases are TGTGCCAGCAGCGGGACAGGGGTTTACGAAAAACTGTTTTTT. Amino acid sequence: CASSGTGVYEKLFF.

The V and J genes are TRBV7-2 and TRBJ1-1, with 7 bases identical to TRBD1. Germline V gives CDR1 SGHTA, CDR2 FQGNSA. V dropped 1 base and J dropped 3; count of bases not matched to a gene: 5. The CDR3 sequence is 15 residues long. This chain's CDR3 is CASSLEGAMDTEAFF. In DNA, the CDR3 is TGTGCCAGCAGCTTAGAGGGGGCGATGGACACTGAAGCTTTCTTT.

The chain joins TRBV7-2 to TRBJ2-5, with TRBD2 identical over 8 bases. The trim removed 4 bases at V and 2 bases at J, leaving 9 bases unmatched. Germline-derived CDR1 and CDR2 are SGHTA and FQGNSA. The CDR3 is 16 residues long. CDR3 nucleotide sequence: TGTGCCAGCAGCTCCAACCTAGCGGGTCTACAAGAGACCCAGTACTTC. Translated, it gives CASSSNLAGLQETQYF.

The V gene is TRBV5-6, the J gene TRBJ1-6; D uncertain. From germline, CDR1 is SGHDT and CDR2 YYEEEE. Trimming cost V 2 bases and J 10 bases, with 7 bases left between them. The CDR3 totals 12 residues. The CDR3 is CASSFLKSPLHF. CDR3 DNA sequence: TGTGCCAGCAGCTTCCTTAAATCACCCCTCCACTTT. Together with reference TRBV5-6 and TRBJ1-6, the CDR3 gives the full variable domain: DAGVTQSPTHLIKTRGQQVTLRCSPKSGHDTVSWYQQALGQGPQFIFQYYEEEERQRGNFPDRFSGHQFPNYSSELNVNALLLGDSALYLCASSFLKSPLHFGNGTRLTVT.